The rows below give T cell receptor beta chains drawn from one sample of a study of blood T cell repertoires in COVID-19. The method was immunoSEQ multiplex PCR; TCRdb's version includes in-frame clones alone and lacks a portion of them. The sample records more than 85,000 clones, less than 90% being singletons. The source material was peripheral blood. These receptors came from a man aged 45-65 years with acute or convalescent COVID-19. Each CDR3 is given with its conserved first and last residue. D genes are given only for firm matches. Only part of the rows carry a size: once, few, many, or a class if the clone is expanded.

j_call	clone_size	d_call	v_call	cdr3_aa	cdr3_nt
TRBJ2-3	NA	TRBD2	TRBV11-3	CASSLEGGTPLNTDTQYF	TGTGCCAGCAGCTTAGAGGGAGGGACTCCACTAAACACAGATACGCAGTATTTT
TRBJ1-1	NA	NA	TRBV6-5	CASSTTGGTEAFF	TGTGCCAGCAGCACGACAGGTGGCACTGAAGCTTTCTTT
TRBJ2-1	once	NA	TRBV20-1	CSASRAHSGYNEQFF	TGCAGTGCTAGTCGGGCTCACAGCGGATACAATGAGCAGTTCTTC
TRBJ1-2	once	NA	TRBV10-3	CAISVQGRNDGYTF	TGTGCCATCAGTGTACAGGGTCGGAATGATGGCTACACCTTC
TRBJ2-7	once	NA	TRBV27	CASSFAQGGRFRSYEQYF	TGTGCCAGCAGTTTTGCGCAGGGGGGCAGGTTTCGCTCCTACGAGCAGTACTTC
TRBJ1-1	few	NA	TRBV3-1/TRBV3-2	CASSRRGTEAFF	TGTGCCAGCAGCCGTCGCGGCACTGAAGCTTTCTTT
TRBJ2-3	NA	TRBD2	TRBV5-1	CASSRGGATDTQYF	TGCGCCAGCAGCCGCGGGGGGGCCACAGATACGCAGTATTTT
TRBJ2-7	once	TRBD1	TRBV2	CASTADRAPYEQYF	TGTGCCAGCACTGCCGACAGGGCCCCCTACGAGCAGTACTTC
TRBJ2-1	few	NA	TRBV7-7	CASSWGVSSYNEQFF	TGTGCTAGCAGCTGGGGGGTCAGCTCCTACAATGAGCAGTTCTTC
TRBJ1-1	NA	NA	TRBV3-1/TRBV3-2	CASSQLAGRAEAFF	TGTGCCAGCAGCCAACTAGCTGGGCGGGCTGAAGCTTTCTTT
TRBJ2-2	NA	NA	TRBV18	CATPGSTTNTGELFF	TGTGCCACCCCTGGGAGCACCACGAACACCGGGGAGCTGTTTTTT
TRBJ2-7	NA	TRBD2	TRBV19	CASSHRAGGPFEQYF	TGTGCCAGTAGTCATAGAGCGGGAGGGCCCTTCGAGCAGTACTTC
TRBJ2-5	NA	TRBD1	TRBV19	CASSPGQQETQYF	TGTGCCAGTAGTCCGGGACAGCAAGAGACCCAGTACTTC
TRBJ1-5	NA	NA	TRBV27	CASSLSRVGQPQHF	TGTGCCAGCAGTTTATCCAGGGTTGGGCAGCCCCAGCATTTT
TRBJ1-5	few	TRBD1	TRBV27	CASSPNSRDRDAYSNQPQHF	TGTGCCAGCAGTCCAAATTCACGGGACAGAGATGCTTATAGCAATCAGCCCCAGCATTTT
TRBJ2-5	NA	NA	TRBV9	CASSVAPGQQETQYF	TGTGCCAGCAGCGTAGCCCCGGGACAACAAGAGACCCAGTACTTC
TRBJ1-2	NA	NA	TRBV25-1	CASSETGQANYGYTF	TGTGCCAGCAGTGAAACAGGGCAAGCTAACTATGGCTACACCTTC
TRBJ2-7	NA	NA	TRBV21-1	CASSKGGGTYEQYF	TGTGCCAGCAGCAAAGGGGGAGGGACCTACGAGCAGTACTTC
TRBJ2-7	NA	NA	TRBV18	CASSPLHTELSYEQYF	TGTGCCAGCTCACCACTTCATACAGAACTCTCCTACGAGCAGTACTTC
TRBJ1-2	NA	NA	TRBV5-1	CASSDGQLSNYGYTF	TGCGCCAGCAGCGACGGACAGTTGTCTAACTATGGCTACACCTTC
TRBJ1-4	NA	TRBD1	TRBV27	CASRTGGIEKLFF	TGTGCCAGCAGGACAGGGGGTATTGAAAAACTGTTTTTT
TRBJ2-7	NA	TRBD2	TRBV7-3	CASSLTGAGNEQYF	TGTGCCAGCAGCTTAACTGGAGCGGGGAACGAGCAGTACTTC
TRBJ1-1	NA	TRBD1	TRBV18	CASSRQGNTEAFF	TGTGCCAGCTCCCGACAGGGGAACACTGAAGCTTTCTTT
TRBJ2-1	NA	NA	TRBV6-2/TRBV6-3	CASTPQGLNEQFF	TGTGCCAGCACCCCCCAGGGCCTCAATGAGCAGTTCTTC
TRBJ2-7	once	NA	TRBV2	CASRFMYEQYF	TGTGCCAGCAGGTTCATGTACGAGCAGTACTTC
TRBJ1-1	NA	NA	TRBV5-1	CASSLGDGGEAFF	TGCGCCAGCAGCTTGGGGGACGGGGGTGAAGCTTTCTTT
TRBJ1-1	NA	NA	TRBV18	CASSPEWANTEAFF	TGTGCCAGCTCACCAGAGTGGGCGAACACTGAAGCTTTCTTT
TRBJ2-2	NA	NA	TRBV9	CASSVDPGDNTGELFF	TGTGCCAGCAGCGTAGACCCGGGGGACAACACCGGGGAGCTGTTTTTT
TRBJ2-7	NA	NA	TRBV18	CASSPPSGAYEQYF	TGTGCCAGCTCACCACCCTCGGGGGCCTACGAGCAGTACTTC
TRBJ1-6	NA	NA	TRBV30	CAWRIGPGNSPLHF	TGTGCCTGGAGAATAGGGCCGGGGAATTCACCCCTCCACTTT
TRBJ1-5	NA	TRBD1	TRBV30	CAWKKSGTAYSNQPQHF	TGTGCCTGGAAAAAGTCAGGGACAGCTTATAGCAATCAGCCCCAGCATTTT
TRBJ1-1	NA	NA	TRBV9	CASSVGTQGTEAFF	TGTGCCAGCAGCGTGGGTACACAGGGAACTGAAGCTTTCTTT
TRBJ1-3	few	NA	TRBV19	CASRSATISSGNTIYF	TGTGCCAGTAGATCAGCGACCATCTCCTCTGGAAACACCATATATTTT